One sample yielded the 11 T cell receptor beta chains listed below, sequenced in a study of PD-1 blockade in classical Hodgkin lymphoma. Sample time point: cycle 4 day 1 (C4D1), after 5 to 7 weeks of nivolumab. Every patient had relapsed following autologous stem cell transplantation, and cohorts differed in brentuximab vedotin exposure. Produced via immunoSEQ multiplex PCR; TCRdb's table is partial and in-frame only. The sample holds around 50,000 clones, roughly 80% seen once. Sequenced here: peripheral blood mononuclear cells (PBMCs), sampled before the fourth cycle of nivolumab. The receptors here all came from a human donor with classical Hodgkin lymphoma.

V is TRBV19 and J is TRBJ2-7; 12 bases agree with TRBD2. Trimming at V came to 4 bases and at J to 11 bases, leaving 6 bases not matched to a gene. Per the germline V gene, CDR1 is LNHDA and CDR2 is SQIVND (reference sequence). This CDR3 has 13 amino acids. The chain's CDR3 is CASSTLAGGPEYF. The CDR3 DNA reads as TGTGCCAGTAGTACTCTAGCGGGAGGGCCTGAGTACTTC.

This clone is a singleton in its sample. The chain has TRBV6-5 and TRBJ1-1; D gene uncertain. CDR3 size: 12 residues. Germline V gives CDR1 MNHEY, CDR2 SVGAGI. V was clipped by 2 bases and J by 8 bases, with 9 bases between them. CDR3 DNA sequence: TGTGCCAGCAGTTACCGCCAATGGGAAGCTTTCTTT. This sequence encodes CASSYRQWEAFF.

This clone was seen just once. The chain combines TRBV5-6 with TRBJ2-3, with 13 bases aligning to TRBD2. V lost 0 bases to trimming and J lost 2 bases; unmatched junction nucleotides: 6. The CDR3 runs to 18 residues. Germline values: CDR1 SGHDT, CDR2 YYEEEE. This CDR3 reads CASSLEPGLAGVTDTQYF. CDR3 coding DNA: TGTGCCAGCAGCTTGGAGCCCGGACTAGCGGGAGTCACAGATACGCAGTATTTT.

The V call is TRBV7-9, the J call TRBJ1-4; 9 bases fit TRBD1. Germline V gene sequence: CDR1 SEHNR, CDR2 FQNEAQ (reference sequence). The CDR3 is made up of 14 amino acids. The trim removed 4 bases at V and 7 bases at J, leaving 4 bases unmatched. Written as DNA, the CDR3 is TGTGCCAGCAGCTCACAGGGGGCGGGTGAAAAACTGTTTTTT. Its protein product is CASSSQGAGEKLFF.

The chain is built from TRBV5-6 and TRBJ1-1, with a tentative D call TRBD1 (5 bases). Looked up from germline, CDR1 is SGHDT and CDR2 is YYEEEE. Trimming took 2 bases from V and 1 from J, leaving 12 bases between them. The CDR3 sequence is 15 residues long. As DNA, the CDR3 is TGTGCCAGCAGCTTTTTTGGGGACTCGAACACTGAAGCTTTCTTT. The encoded protein is CASSFFGDSNTEAFF.

This clone was seen once. A read error may produce the germline difference seen at one junction end. The chain combines TRBV7-7 with TRBJ2-5; D is perhaps TRBD1 (6 bases). The CDR3 spans 15 residues. Germline V gene lookup returns CDR1 SSHAT and CDR2 FNYEAQ (reference sequence). The CDR3 DNA is TGTGCTAGCAGCTTATTAACAGGGTTCCAAGAGACCCAGTACTTC. It yields the protein CASSLLTGFQETQYF.

The chain links TRBV7-2 to TRBJ2-7; D perhaps matches TRBD2 (5 bases). The CDR3 runs 14 residues. The ends were cut back, 5 bases at V and 5 bases at J, with 16 bases in the middle. CDR1 SGHTA and CDR2 FQGNSA come from the germline V gene. CDR3 nucleotide sequence: TGTGCCAGCAGCCCTAGCCCGCTTTGGGACGAGCAGTACTTC. Protein product: CASSPSPLWDEQYF.

The chain is built from TRBV5-1 and TRBJ1-2, with TRBD1 matching 9 bases. V lost 4 bases and J lost 0; bases outside the gene matches: 13. There are 18 residues in the CDR3. Germline-derived CDR1 and CDR2 are SGHRS and YFSETQ. The CDR3 region has the DNA TGCGCCAGCAGCCCGCGGGGACAGGGCCTTTCTACTAACTATGGCTACACCTTC. Translated, it gives CASSPRGQGLSTNYGYTF.

The chain is built from TRBV6-6 and TRBJ2-7, with D possibly being TRBD1 or TRBD2 (5 bases each). CDR1 and CDR2 (germline): MNHNY, SVGAGI (reference sequence). V lost 4 bases to trimming and J lost 5 bases, with 18 bases between them. This CDR3 is built from 15 residues. The CDR3 DNA sequence: TGTGCCAGCAGTTCCCATCAATTGGGGGTCCACGAGCAGTACTTC. Encoded protein: CASSSHQLGVHEQYF.

V and J are TRBV5-4 and TRBJ2-2; possibly TRBD1 for D (6 bases). Germline V gene sequence: CDR1 SGHNT, CDR2 YYREEE (reference sequence). This CDR3 region has 14 residues. V was pared by 4 bases and J by 8 bases, with 15 bases between. Here the CDR3 DNA reads TGTGCCAGCAGCCTACAGGGTTGGTCAGGGGAGCTGTTTTTT. Protein product: CASSLQGWSGELFF.

This clone was picked up one time. As DNA, the CDR3 is TGTGCCAGCGGCGACGGGGCGGATTCCTACGAGCAGTACTTC. Residues: CASGDGADSYEQYF. The chain combines TRBV6-1 with TRBJ2-7; D is perhaps TRBD1 or TRBD2 (5 bases each). Germline CDR1 reads MNHNS; CDR2 reads SASEGT. V was shortened by 8 bases and J by 1 base, with 15 bases between the two germline ends. CDR3 length: 14 residues.